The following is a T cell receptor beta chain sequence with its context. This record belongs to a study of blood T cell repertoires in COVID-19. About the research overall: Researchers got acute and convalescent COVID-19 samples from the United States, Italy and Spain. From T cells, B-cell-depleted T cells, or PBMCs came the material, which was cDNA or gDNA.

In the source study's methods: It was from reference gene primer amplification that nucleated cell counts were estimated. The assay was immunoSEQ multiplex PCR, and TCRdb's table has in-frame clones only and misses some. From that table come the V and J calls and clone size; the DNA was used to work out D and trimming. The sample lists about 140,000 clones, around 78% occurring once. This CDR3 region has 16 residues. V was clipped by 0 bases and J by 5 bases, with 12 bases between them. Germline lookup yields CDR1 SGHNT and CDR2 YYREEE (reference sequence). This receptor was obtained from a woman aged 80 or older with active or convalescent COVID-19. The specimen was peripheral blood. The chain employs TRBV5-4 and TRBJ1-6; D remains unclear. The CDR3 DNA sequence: TGTGCCAGCAGCTTGGATTTCGCGGGCGATAATTCACCCCTCCACTTT. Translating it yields CASSLDFAGDNSPLHF. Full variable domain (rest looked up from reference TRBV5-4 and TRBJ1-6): ETGVTQSPTHLIKTRGQQVTLRCSSQSGHNTVSWYQQALGQGPQFIFQYYREEENGRGNFPPRFSGLQFPNYSSELNVNALELDDSALYLCASSLDFAGDNSPLHFGNGTRLTVT.